The clone carrying this TCR beta chain occurred once. What it recognizes is unknown. It was RNA transcripts that yielded the amplified TCR beta CDR3 regions. TCR CDR3 regions were first amplified by RT-PCR with HTBI primers. TCRdb processed the multiplex PCR reads anew with MiXCR; each CDR3 protein has one entry. The sample includes about 840,000 distinct CDR3 sequences, 35% to 45% seen only once; the top ten take more than 7%. This record comes from a study of T cells in Graves' hyperthyroidism and ophthalmopathy. Points from the study as a whole: Researchers found most expanded thyroid clonotypes above 0.001 in blood as well. Ophthalmopathy was distinguished from stable hyperthyroidism by 13 V-J signatures.

The germline V gene encodes CDR1 SQVTM and CDR2 ANQGSEA. V gave up 1 base and J gave up 7 bases, with 13 bases separating them. The CDR3 length is 13 residues. Each 10 ml fresh peripheral blood draw supplied the PBMCs. The chain is built from TRBV29-1 and TRBJ1-2, with a possible D match to TRBD1 (6 bases). The sample was blood. The clonotype was recovered from a young man with Graves' hyperthyroidism. CDR3 coding DNA: TGCAGCGTTGAAGGCGGGGGGGCGGGTGGCTACACCTTC. Translated, it gives CSVEGGGAGGYTF. The variable domain in full, completed from reference TRBV29-1 and TRBJ1-2, reads SAVISQKPSRDICQRGTSLTIQCQVDSQVTMMFWYRQQPGQSLTLIATANQGSEATYESGFVIDKFPISRPNLTFSTLTVSNMSPEDSSIYLCSVEGGGAGGYTFGSGTRLTVV.